Below are 29 T cell receptor beta chains sequenced from a single sample in a study of control samples from healthy donors and cancer patients. Only in-frame clones appear in the TCRdb table, and some are missing; sequencing was by immunoSEQ multiplex PCR. The sample lists approximately 150,000 clones, about 89% occurring once. The sample consisted of blood. These receptors came from a man aged 30-40 years in good health.

V is TRBV7-2 and J is TRBJ1-5, with a tentative D call TRBD1 (6 bases). CDR1 SGHTA and CDR2 FQGNSA come from the germline V gene. The CDR3 is 16 residues long. Trimming took 1 base from V and 4 from J, leaving 14 bases between them. The CDR3 sequence is CASSLGVTGGNQPQHF. The CDR3 bases are TGTGCCAGCAGCTTAGGGGTGACAGGTGGAAATCAGCCCCAGCATTTT.

The chain is built from TRBV6-1 and TRBJ1-2, with no clear D. Trimming cost V 0 bases and J 0 bases, with 11 bases left between them. The V gene's germline CDR1 is MNHNS and CDR2 SASEGT. The CDR3 contains 16 residues. CDR3 protein: CASSEAGSATNYGYTF. Written as DNA, the CDR3 is TGTGCCAGCAGTGAAGCGGGGTCAGCTACTAACTATGGCTACACCTTC.

This clone showed up just once. This rearrangement joins TRBV10-3 to TRBJ2-4; D is unclear. Germline CDR1 is ENHRY and CDR2 is SYGVKD. This CDR3 spans 16 amino acids. Trimming took 0 bases from V and 0 from J, leaving 9 bases between them. CDR3 loop: CAISESGGVAKNIQYF. CDR3 DNA sequence: TGTGCCATCAGTGAGTCTGGCGGCGTAGCCAAAAACATTCAGTACTTC.

The chain joins TRBV19 to TRBJ2-7; D perhaps matches TRBD1 (5 bases). Germline CDR1 reads LNHDA; CDR2 reads SQIVND (reference sequence). Trimming stripped 6 bases from V and 2 bases from J, with 11 bases between. The CDR3 is 13 residues long. The CDR3 spells CASRETVTYEQYF. The DNA of the CDR3 is TGTGCCAGTAGAGAGACAGTTACCTACGAGCAGTACTTC. The variable domain in full, completed from reference TRBV19 and TRBJ2-7, reads DGGITQSPKYLFRKEGQNVTLSCEQNLNHDAMYWYRQDPGQGLRLIYYSQIVNDFQKGDIAEGYSVSREKKESFPLTVTSAQKNPTAFYLCASRETVTYEQYFGPGTRLTVT.

CDR3 amino acids: CASSQSGGSYNEQFF. As DNA, the CDR3 is TGTGCCAGCAGTCAGAGCGGGGGCTCCTACAATGAGCAGTTCTTC. V is TRBV11-1 and J is TRBJ2-1, with 8 bases matching TRBD2. V lost 6 bases to trimming and J lost 0 bases; unmatched junction nucleotides: 4. The CDR3 has 15 amino acids. From germline, CDR1 is SGHAT and CDR2 FQDESV (reference sequence). Looking up the rest from reference TRBV11-1 and TRBJ2-1 gives the full variable domain: EAEVAQSPRYKITEKSQAVAFWCDPISGHATLYWYRQILGQGPELLVQFQDESVVDDSQLPKDRFSAERLKGVDSTLKIQPAELGDSAMYLCASSQSGGSYNEQFFGPGTRLTVL.

This sequence joins TRBV25-1 and TRBJ2-3; D possibly matches TRBD1 or TRBD2 (7 bases each). This CDR3 region has 16 residues. V lost 7 bases to trimming and J lost 1 base, with 18 bases between them. The germline CDR1 and CDR2 sequences are MGHDK and SYGVNS. The CDR3 sequence: CASTPRGGARTDTQYF. The DNA of the CDR3 is TGTGCCAGCACTCCCAGGGGGGGAGCTCGCACAGATACGCAGTATTTT.

The chain recombines TRBV29-1 with TRBJ2-1, with 7 bases fitting TRBD1. Germline CDR1 is SQVTM and CDR2 is ANQGSEA. The CDR3 is made up of 14 amino acids. J gave up 8 bases and V 4 bases, and 11 bases lay outside the gene matches. The CDR3 nucleotides are TGCAGCGTTGGTACAGGGGTGGGCCTCGATGAGCAGTTCTTC. Translated: CSVGTGVGLDEQFF.

The chain uses TRBV13 and TRBJ2-5; the D gene could be TRBD1 or TRBD2 (5 bases each). V was clipped by 8 bases and J by 3 bases, with 13 bases between them. The germline gives CDR1 PRHDT, CDR2 FYEKMQ (reference sequence). The CDR3 loop spans 13 amino acids. Here the CDR3 reads CASRGRRKETQYF. As DNA, the CDR3 is TGTGCCAGCCGGGGCAGGCGAAAAGAGACCCAGTACTTC.

V is TRBV11-2 and J is TRBJ2-7, with D possibly TRBD1 on 6 matching bases. The CDR3 consists of 17 residues. Germline CDR1 reads SGHAT; CDR2 reads FQNNGV. V lost 3 bases and J lost 0, with 18 bases in between. Written as DNA, the CDR3 is TGTGCCAGCAGCTTTGGTGGGATCGACAGGCACTCCTACGAGCAGTACTTC. Translated, it gives CASSFGGIDRHSYEQYF.

This clone appeared a single time. The rearrangement links TRBV27 to TRBJ1-2; D gene unclear. Germline loops: CDR1 MNHEY, CDR2 SMNVEV (reference sequence). Trimming took 0 bases from V and 5 from J, leaving 10 bases between them. The CDR3 has 14 residues. DNA for the CDR3: TGTGCCAGCAGTTTATCGGCCCCTGGGTATGGCTACACCTTC. Its translation: CASSLSAPGYGYTF.

The chain is built from TRBV12-5 and TRBJ2-2; D is uncertain. The CDR3 is 12 amino acids. Germline CDR1 and CDR2: LGHNT and FRNRAP. V dropped 5 bases and J dropped 5 bases, with 6 bases sitting between them. DNA of the CDR3: TGTGCTAGTGGTCCCCCGACCGGGGAGCTGTTTTTT. Its translation: CASGPPTGELFF.

The chain links TRBV9 to TRBJ1-6; D ambiguous. This CDR3 has 15 residues. Germline loops: CDR1 SGDLS, CDR2 YYNGEE. V shed 3 bases and J shed 6 bases, with 13 bases lying between them. CDR3 residues: CASSAGRGSNSPLHF. The CDR3, as DNA: TGTGCCAGCAGCGCGGGTCGGGGATCTAATTCACCCCTCCACTTT.

This chain uses TRBV7-9 with TRBJ1-1; perhaps TRBD1 as D (6 bases). The V end was cut by 6 bases, the J end by 6 bases, with 8 bases between. The CDR3 extends over 11 amino acids. The germline V gene has CDR1 SEHNR and CDR2 FQNEAQ (reference sequence). CDR3 protein: CASRGAAEAFF. CDR3 nucleotide sequence: TGTGCCAGCAGGGGGGCAGCTGAAGCTTTCTTT. The whole variable domain, filled in from reference TRBV7-9 and TRBJ1-1, reads DTGVSQNPRHKITKRGQNVTFRCDPISEHNRLYWYRQTLGQGPEFLTYFQNEAQLEKSRLLSDRFSAERPKGSFSTLEIQRTEQGDSAMYLCASRGAAEAFFGQGTRLTVV.

This sequence joins TRBV9 and TRBJ2-1; 8 nucleotides align to TRBD2. CDR3 length: 18 amino acids. Germline assignment: CDR1 SGDLS and CDR2 YYNGEE. The ends lost 0 bases at V and 9 bases at J; junction bases unmatched: 17. CDR3 in DNA: TGTGCCAGCAGCGTAGCAGCTGCGCGGGGGGCCGGAATATCTGAGCAGTTCTTC. This encodes CASSVAAARGAGISEQFF.

CDR3 nucleotides: TGTGCCAGCAGTTATACCCCGGGGGGGCAAGAGCAGTACTTC. Translation gives CASSYTPGGQEQYF. The V and J genes are TRBV6-6 and TRBJ2-7; TRBD2 aligns across 8 bases. This CDR3 has 14 amino acids. The germline gives CDR1 MNHNY, CDR2 SVGAGI (reference sequence). V gave up 3 bases and J gave up 7 bases; unmatched junction bases: 8.

The chain carries TRBV11-1 and TRBJ1-4; the match to TRBD1 covers 7 bases. V trimming: 6 bases; J trimming: 8 bases; junction bases outside the gene matches: 6. Germline V gives CDR1 SGHAT, CDR2 FQDESV (reference sequence). The CDR3 has 13 amino acids. CDR3 coding DNA: TGTGCCAGCAGTTTCGGGACAGCAGAAAAACTGTTTTTT. Its protein product is CASSFGTAEKLFF.

The chain couples TRBV4-2 to TRBJ2-7, with 9 bases matching TRBD2. In germline, CDR1 is LGHNA, CDR2 YNFKEQ. V gave up 1 base and J gave up 3 bases; unmatched junction bases: 7. This CDR3 has 16 amino acids. CDR3 amino acids: CASSQGSGGAGYEQYF. CDR3 nucleotides: TGTGCCAGCAGCCAAGGTAGCGGGGGAGCCGGCTACGAGCAGTACTTC.

The chain employs TRBV28 and TRBJ1-2; a weak D match, TRBD1 (6 bases). The CDR3 is 15 residues long. The V gene's germline CDR1 is MDHEN and CDR2 SYDVKM. The ends were cut back, 7 bases at V and 2 bases at J, with 17 bases in the middle. CDR3 bases: TGTGCCAGCACCCCGTGGGGGGCCGGCAACTATGGCTACACCTTC. Translation: CASTPWGAGNYGYTF.

The rearrangement joins TRBV28 to TRBJ1-2, with 7 bases aligning to TRBD1. This CDR3 contains 15 residues. Germline CDR1 MDHEN, CDR2 SYDVKM. The J segment lost 4 bases and the V segment lost 4 bases, leaving 9 bases of the junction unmatched. The CDR3 nucleotides are TGTGCCAGCAGTTCCCGGGCAGGGGGGAGCTATGGCTACACCTTC. Protein product: CASSSRAGGSYGYTF.

This rearrangement joins TRBV5-4 to TRBJ2-5, with 9 positions matching TRBD1. The germline CDR1 and CDR2 sequences are SGHNT and YYREEE (reference sequence). J was trimmed by 2 bases and V by 8 bases; bases with no gene match: 7. The CDR3 spans 14 residues. This CDR3 is CASHFGQGQETQYF. DNA for the CDR3: TGTGCCAGTCACTTCGGACAGGGGCAAGAGACCCAGTACTTC.

CDR3 protein: CARPDREGSGELFF. The CDR3 nucleotides are TGTGCCAGGCCGGACAGGGAGGGATCCGGGGAGCTGTTTTTT. J is TRBJ2-2 and V is TRBV21-1; TRBD1 is the table's D call, not checked against the DNA. TRBV21-1 is a pseudogene locus. There are 14 residues in the CDR3.

The chain's CDR3 is CASSYLAGDQYF. The CDR3, as DNA: TGTGCCAGCAGTTATCTAGCGGGGGATCAGTACTTC. The V call is TRBV6-2 or TRBV6-3, the J call TRBJ2-7; 10 bases agree with TRBD2. The CDR3 runs to 12 residues. V gave up 3 bases and J gave up 10 bases; unmatched junction bases: 3. Germline values: CDR1 MNHEY, CDR2 SVGEGT.

The chain joins TRBV3-1 (or the pseudogene TRBV3-2) to TRBJ2-7; 8 bases align to TRBD1. There are 14 residues in the CDR3. Losses at the gene ends were 4 bases for V and 4 bases for J; bases not matched to a gene: 6. In germline, CDR1 is LGHDT, CDR2 YNNKEL (reference sequence). CDR3 nucleotide sequence: TGTGCCAGCAGCCTCAGGACAGGGAGGTACGAGCAGTACTTC. Translated, it gives CASSLRTGRYEQYF.

In nucleotides, the CDR3 is TGTGCCAGCAGCCGTGGACAGGGAGAGACCCAGTACTTC. Its translation is CASSRGQGETQYF. The rearrangement joins TRBV11-2 to TRBJ2-5; 8 positions match TRBD1. In germline, CDR1 is SGHAT, CDR2 FQNNGV. V shed 5 bases, J shed 4 bases, and the junction held 3 bases outside the gene matches. The CDR3 contains 13 residues.

This chain joins TRBV24-1 and TRBJ2-3, with TRBD2 identical over 8 bases. This CDR3 has 16 residues. The trim removed 4 bases at V and 2 bases at J, leaving 7 bases unmatched. Germline CDR1 and CDR2: KGHDR and SFDVKD. In DNA, the CDR3 is TGTGCCACCAGTGACCCAGGGACTAGAAACACAGATACGCAGTATTTT. As protein: CATSDPGTRNTDTQYF.

The chain recombines TRBV5-4 with TRBJ2-2; TRBD2 aligns across 14 bases. The CDR3 loop spans 17 amino acids. Germline V gives CDR1 SGHNT, CDR2 YYREEE (reference sequence). Trimming cost V 7 bases and J 2 bases; bases outside gene matches: 7. CDR3 nucleotide sequence: TGTGCCAGCGGGACTGGGACTAGCGGGAGAAACACCGGGGAGCTGTTTTTT. Translation: CASGTGTSGRNTGELFF.

This clone was seen a few times. The V and J genes are TRBV19 and TRBJ2-3, with 7 bases matching TRBD1. Germline trimming cut 5 bases from V and 1 base from J; bases unmatched to any gene: 9. The CDR3 runs to 16 residues. Germline-derived CDR1 and CDR2 are LNHDA and SQIVND (reference sequence). The chain's CDR3 is CASSLRDSPRTDTQYF. The CDR3 region has the DNA TGTGCCAGTAGTCTCCGGGACAGCCCTCGCACAGATACGCAGTATTTT.

The J gene is TRBJ2-3, the V gene TRBV5-1, with 10 bases fitting TRBD2. Germline CDR1 and CDR2: SGHRS and YFSETQ. V dropped 7 bases and J dropped 0; count of bases not matched to a gene: 11. The CDR3 extends over 17 amino acids. The CDR3 DNA is TGCGCCAGCGTTCCCGGGACTAGCGACCCGAGCACAGATACGCAGTATTTT. It yields the protein CASVPGTSDPSTDTQYF.

The rearrangement joins TRBV11-2 to TRBJ1-4; 9 bases fit TRBD1. The CDR3 consists of 17 residues. Germline lookup yields CDR1 SGHAT and CDR2 FQNNGV. J was trimmed by 4 bases and V by 5 bases; bases with no gene match: 11. Here the CDR3 reads CASSPRQGVINNEKLFF. The DNA for the CDR3 is TGTGCCAGCAGCCCTCGACAGGGGGTGATTAATAATGAAAAACTGTTTTTT.